This T cell receptor beta chain was captured by sequencing in a study of T-cell memory formation after mild COVID-19. About the research overall: TCR clusters were mostly donor specific.

As for this clonotype: Its matching antigen is unknown.

Via MiXCR, TCRdb re-called the 5' RACE reads, giving one row per CDR3 protein. Among around 370,000 distinct CDR3 sequences listed, around 21% were seen once. Overall study findings and caveats: CD4/CD8 balance held among clones contracting day 15 to 85, and later expanders leaned CD4+. CD4+ contracting clones were found mainly in CM and EM, and CD8+ ones in EMRA.

The TCR originated in an adult woman who had mild COVID-19 (a few samples of this study predate the infection). Cell type and time point are not known. The sample consisted of PBMCs or a T cell subset sorted from them (not recorded which).

DNA for the CDR3: TGTGCCAGCTCACCAGGACAGGGGGCGGAAGAGCAGTACTTC. It yields the protein CASSPGQGAEEQYF. This rearrangement joins TRBV18 to TRBJ2-7; 11 bases fit TRBD1. Germline lookup yields CDR1 KGHSH and CDR2 LQKENI. V dropped 2 bases and J dropped 7; count of bases not matched to a gene: 4. This CDR3 has 14 residues.